What follows describes a single T cell receptor beta chain. Its antigen remains unknown. Sequencing used immunoSEQ multiplex PCR; TCRdb keeps in-frame clones, though not all of them. In the table there are approximately 60,000 clones, around 90% of which are singletons. These data come from a study of OX40 agonist ivuxolimab in advanced cancers. In the study overall: Clinicians treated patients with ivuxolimab, an agonistic anti-OX40 (CD134) antibody. Notes on the study in general: Relative to CD4+ cells, CD8+ T cells on average had more expanded clones. Clonal expansion was seen in CD4+ and CD8+ blood T cells by week 6 at 0.1 to 3.0 mg/kg.

The receptor was isolated from an adult with an advanced solid tumor such as melanoma, head and neck, liver or kidney cancer. The sample consisted of CD4+ or CD8+ T cells sorted from blood, taken in a trial of the OX40 agonist ivuxolimab.

The CDR3 protein is CASSTDRMNTEAFF. DNA for the CDR3: TGTGCCAGTAGTACGGACAGAATGAACACTGAAGCTTTCTTT. V and J are TRBV19 and TRBJ1-1; TRBD1 is a possible D gene (6 bases). Germline V gene sequence: CDR1 LNHDA, CDR2 SQIVND (reference sequence). Deletions cut 4 bases from V and 0 bases from J, with 9 bases between. The CDR3 spans 14 residues.